What follows are 28 T cell receptor beta chains derived from one specimen sequenced in a study of TIL therapy for anti-PD-1-resistant metastatic lung cancer. The immunoSEQ assay was v3. Profiling relied on immunoSEQ multiplex PCR, and the TCRdb table lists in-frame clones only, not all of them. The profile covers 50,000 to 65,000 clones, with around 63% appearing a single time and 5.5% to 8.5% taken by the ten largest. Time point reported: pre-treatment sample, taken before nivolumab and TIL therapy. The sample consisted of blood, taken at baseline. The receptors come from a person between 25 and 80 years old with non-small cell lung cancer.

V is TRBV13 and J is TRBJ2-6; 7 bases map to TRBD1. The germline V gene encodes CDR1 PRHDT and CDR2 FYEKMQ (reference sequence). V lost 2 bases to trimming and J lost 0 bases; unmatched junction nucleotides: 10. The CDR3 length is 19 residues. The CDR3 protein is CASSLSRAGGSSGANVLTF. The DNA of the CDR3 is TGTGCCAGCAGCTTAAGTCGGGCAGGGGGAAGCTCTGGGGCCAACGTCCTGACTTTC.

The chain has TRBV6-5 and TRBJ1-1; D unclear. Germline-derived CDR1 and CDR2 are MNHEY and SVGAGI. The CDR3 length is 14 residues. V dropped 0 bases and J dropped 6 bases, with 11 bases sitting between them. The CDR3 loop is CASSYSPELAEAFF. The CDR3 DNA is TGTGCCAGCAGTTACTCCCCGGAATTGGCTGAAGCTTTCTTT.

V gene TRBV7-2 combines with J gene TRBJ1-5; the D gene is possibly TRBD1 (5 bases). The germline CDR1 and CDR2 sequences are SGHTA and FQGNSA. The CDR3 extends over 15 amino acids. V lost 2 bases and J lost 6, with 14 bases in between. CDR3 in amino acids: CASSLRAGSFQPQHF. CDR3 sequence (DNA): TGTGCCAGCAGCTTACGGGCAGGGAGTTTTCAGCCCCAGCATTTT.

This sequence joins TRBV19 and TRBJ2-3; perhaps TRBD2 as D (5 bases). The CDR3 is 15 amino acids. Germline CDR1 LNHDA, CDR2 SQIVND (reference sequence). V lost 4 bases and J lost 1, with 12 bases in between. CDR3 in amino acids: CASSKTIRGTDTQYF. The CDR3 DNA reads TGTGCCAGTAGTAAGACTATTCGGGGCACAGATACGCAGTATTTT.

In DNA, the CDR3 is TGTGCCAGCAGTACCAACCCGGACCCCAACACTGAAGCTTTCTTT. Translation gives CASSTNPDPNTEAFF. The rearrangement joins TRBV2 to TRBJ1-1; D gene uncertain. Germline CDR1 and CDR2: SNHLY and FYNNEI. The CDR3 spans 15 residues. The V gene lost 5 bases and the J gene lost 2 bases, with 15 bases spanning the gap.

This chain links TRBV28 with TRBJ1-2; D uncertain. CDR3 length: 14 residues. From germline, CDR1 is MDHEN and CDR2 SYDVKM. V was trimmed by 1 base and J by 8 bases, leaving 14 bases between them. The CDR3 region is CASSLSAVPRGYTF. In nucleotides, the CDR3 is TGTGCCAGCAGTTTATCCGCAGTCCCAAGAGGCTACACCTTC.

In this sample, this clone turned up a few times. The CDR3 DNA is TGTGCCAGCAGCCCGTCGGAGGGTAACTATGGCTACACCTTC. It codes for CASSPSEGNYGYTF. V is TRBV7-9 and J is TRBJ1-2; D remains unclear. CDR3 length: 14 amino acids. Germline values: CDR1 SEHNR, CDR2 FQNEAQ (reference sequence). V was pared by 5 bases and J by 1 base, with 11 bases between.

The chain uses TRBV4-1 and TRBJ2-3; D not resolved. The ends were cut back, 4 bases at V and 6 bases at J, with 20 bases in the middle. The CDR3 is made up of 16 amino acids. Germline loops: CDR1 MGHRA, CDR2 YSYEKL. The DNA for the CDR3 is TGCGCCAGCAGCCCATCTAGGACCCCGATTGCCGATACGCAGTATTTT. Translated, it gives CASSPSRTPIADTQYF.

This clone is a singleton in its sample. This chain joins TRBV5-4 and TRBJ1-5, with D possibly TRBD1 on 6 matching bases. Trimming pared 0 bases from V and 4 bases from J, leaving 8 bases between. Germline CDR1 SGHNT, CDR2 YYREEE (reference sequence). CDR3 length equals 14 residues. The DNA of the CDR3 is TGTGCCAGCAGCTTGGGGGGGGCGAATCAGCCCCAGCATTTT. It translates to CASSLGGANQPQHF.

The chain employs TRBV27 and TRBJ1-4; no firm D call. V shed 2 bases and J shed 5 bases, with 12 bases lying between them. Germline lookup yields CDR1 MNHEY and CDR2 SMNVEV (reference sequence). The CDR3 length is 15 residues. CDR3 nucleotides: TGTGCCAGCAGTTTAACGTTTGGACCCAATGAAAAACTGTTTTTT. Protein: CASSLTFGPNEKLFF.

The chain recombines TRBV6-6 with TRBJ1-1; D perhaps matches TRBD1 (6 bases). The CDR3 contains 13 residues. Germline V gene sequence: CDR1 MNHNY, CDR2 SVGAGI (reference sequence). The germline V and J ends were trimmed by 7 bases and 4 bases, with 13 bases remaining between them. The CDR3 coding sequence is TGTGCCAGCATCCCCCAAGGGGGCACTGAAGCTTTCTTT. Translating gives CASIPQGGTEAFF.

The chain's CDR3 is CASSLFKGLGNTIYF. CDR3 bases: TGTGCCAGCAGCTTATTTAAGGGACTTGGAAACACCATATATTTT. The chain couples TRBV7-6 to TRBJ1-3; perhaps TRBD1 as D (5 bases). The germline V and J ends were trimmed by 2 bases and 3 bases, with 11 bases remaining between them. CDR3 length equals 15 residues. Germline lookup yields CDR1 SGHVS and CDR2 FNYEAQ.

The CDR3 spells CASSWGGRDEQYF. The CDR3 DNA sequence: TGTGCCAGCAGCTGGGGAGGGAGGGACGAGCAGTACTTC. The V gene is TRBV28, the J gene TRBJ2-7; TRBD2 aligns across 7 bases. This CDR3 contains 13 residues. After removal of 6 bases from V and 5 bases from J, the junction contained 7 bases not matched to a gene. CDR1 is MDHEN and CDR2 is SYDVKM in the germline V gene. Complete variable domain (other parts from reference TRBV28 and TRBJ2-7): DVKVTQSSRYLVKRTGEKVFLECVQDMDHENMFWYRQDPGLGLRLIYFSYDVKMKEKGDIPEGYSVSREKKERFSLILESASTNQTSMYLCASSWGGRDEQYFGPGTRLTVT.

The J gene is TRBJ1-6, the V gene TRBV11-1, with D unclear. The CDR3 contains 16 residues. CDR1 is SGHAT, CDR2 FQDESV, per germline (reference sequence). With 3 bases removed from V and 0 bases from J, the gap between germline ends came to 9 bases. The CDR3 DNA is TGTGCCAGCAGCTTGGGCAGGAGCTCCTATAATTCACCCCTCCACTTT. Translating gives CASSLGRSSYNSPLHF. Filled out from reference TRBV11-1 and TRBJ1-6, the complete variable domain reads EAEVAQSPRYKITEKSQAVAFWCDPISGHATLYWYRQILGQGPELLVQFQDESVVDDSQLPKDRFSAERLKGVDSTLKIQPAELGDSAMYLCASSLGRSSYNSPLHFGNGTRLTVT.

The CDR3 region is CATSRVLSTEAFF. DNA for the CDR3: TGTGCCACCAGCCGTGTATTGAGCACTGAAGCTTTCTTT. V is TRBV15 and J is TRBJ1-1; D ambiguous. The CDR3 is 13 amino acids. The germline V gene has CDR1 LNHNV and CDR2 YYDKDF (reference sequence). Trimming left V 5 bases short and J 4 bases short, with 11 bases between. Supplemented by reference TRBV15 and TRBJ1-1, the full variable domain reads DAMVIQNPRYQVTQFGKPVTLSCSQTLNHNVMYWYQQKSSQAPKLLFHYYDKDFNNEADTPDNFQSRRPNTSFCFLDIRSPGLGDTAMYLCATSRVLSTEAFFGQGTRLTVV.

This chain links TRBV27 with TRBJ1-3, with a weak D call TRBD1 (6 bases). Trimming stripped 3 bases from V and 8 bases from J, with 14 bases between. This CDR3 is built from 14 residues. Germline CDR1 is MNHEY and CDR2 is SMNVEV (reference sequence). CDR3 DNA sequence: TGTGCCAGCAGTTTCTCGGGACAACCACACACCATATATTTT. Translated: CASSFSGQPHTIYF.

The chain recombines TRBV15 with TRBJ1-5; D uncertain. The CDR3 sequence is 14 residues long. V lost 4 bases and J lost 2, with 9 bases in between. CDR1 is LNHNV, CDR2 YYDKDF, per germline (reference sequence). In DNA, the CDR3 is TGTGCCACCAGCATTGAGGTCGGCAATCAGCCCCAGCATTTT. Encoded protein: CATSIEVGNQPQHF.

This sequence joins TRBV5-1 and TRBJ2-1, with TRBD1 as a possible D gene (5 bases). Germline CDR1 and CDR2: SGHRS and YFSETQ. V was cut by 3 bases and J by 4 bases, with 17 bases left in between. The CDR3 has 16 amino acids. CDR3 residues: CASSYLKGLQYNEQFF. CDR3 coding DNA: TGCGCCAGCAGCTATTTAAAGGGGCTCCAGTACAATGAGCAGTTCTTC. Drawing the rest from reference TRBV5-1 and TRBJ2-1, the complete variable domain is KAGVTQTPRYLIKTRGQQVTLSCSPISGHRSVSWYQQTPGQGLQFLFEYFSETQRNKGNFPGRFSGRQFSNSRSEMNVSTLELGDSALYLCASSYLKGLQYNEQFFGPGTRLTVL.

The rearrangement uses TRBV7-6 and TRBJ1-2; possibly TRBD1 for D (5 bases). Germline CDR1 SGHVS, CDR2 FNYEAQ. The CDR3 contains 15 residues. V lost 2 bases and J 1 base, leaving 11 bases between the germline ends. CDR3 residues: CASSLSQGFNYGYTF. The DNA of the CDR3 is TGTGCCAGCAGCTTATCCCAGGGTTTTAACTATGGCTACACCTTC.

The CDR3 protein is CASRNSNQPQHF. In DNA, the CDR3 is TGTGCCAGCAGAAATAGCAATCAGCCCCAGCATTTT. The rearrangement links TRBV2 to TRBJ1-5, with D unclear. The germline CDR1 and CDR2 sequences are SNHLY and FYNNEI. The V end lost 6 bases, the J end lost 0 bases, and 3 bases lay between the germline ends. The CDR3 has 12 amino acids.

The genes are TRBV28 and TRBJ2-1; 11 bases align to TRBD2. The V and J ends lost 5 bases and 9 bases, in that order; junction bases with no gene match: 6. CDR3 length equals 14 residues. CDR1 and CDR2 (germline): MDHEN, SYDVKM. Here the CDR3 DNA reads TGTGCCAGCAGTCAACTAGCGGGAGCCGGTGAGCAGTTCTTC. This sequence encodes CASSQLAGAGEQFF. Together with reference TRBV28 and TRBJ2-1, the CDR3 gives the full variable domain: DVKVTQSSRYLVKRTGEKVFLECVQDMDHENMFWYRQDPGLGLRLIYFSYDVKMKEKGDIPEGYSVSREKKERFSLILESASTNQTSMYLCASSQLAGAGEQFFGPGTRLTVL.

The J gene is TRBJ2-1, the V gene TRBV30; TRBD2 matches 13 bases. Germline values: CDR1 GTSNPN, CDR2 SVGIG (reference sequence). CDR3 length: 16 amino acids. V was pared by 2 bases and J by 7 bases, with 8 bases of the junction left unmatched. The CDR3 nucleotides are TGTGCCTGGAGTCCACCGGGACTAGCGGGACTTAATGAGCAGTTCTTC. It codes for CAWSPPGLAGLNEQFF.

The J gene is TRBJ2-5, the V gene TRBV4-2; 11 nucleotides match TRBD2. V was clipped by 1 base and J by 4 bases; unmatched bases: 5. The CDR3 sequence is 16 residues long. Germline CDR1 reads LGHNA; CDR2 reads YNFKEQ. CDR3 region: CASSQATGTSGETQYF. The CDR3 region has the DNA TGTGCCAGCAGCCAAGCCACCGGGACTAGCGGAGAGACCCAGTACTTC.

The chain couples TRBV19 to TRBJ2-1; 10 bases agree with TRBD1. Germline-derived CDR1 and CDR2 are LNHDA and SQIVND (reference sequence). V lost 5 bases, J lost 6 bases, and 7 bases stayed unmatched. This CDR3 is built from 15 residues. The CDR3 DNA reads TGTGCCAGTAGTCTGGGACAGGGGACTACCAATGAGCAGTTCTTC. It codes for CASSLGQGTTNEQFF.

The rearrangement links TRBV5-1 to TRBJ1-1; no clear D. Germline CDR1 is SGHRS and CDR2 is YFSETQ. Trimming pared 0 bases from V and 6 bases from J, leaving 12 bases between. The CDR3 contains 14 residues. The CDR3 loop reads CASSLGGRVAEAFF. CDR3 coding DNA: TGCGCCAGCAGCTTGGGTGGGCGGGTGGCTGAAGCTTTCTTT.

The chain recombines TRBV27 with TRBJ1-5, with 10 bases matching TRBD1. Germline assignment: CDR1 MNHEY and CDR2 SMNVEV (reference sequence). The V segment lost 4 bases and the J segment 7 bases; nucleotides outside the gene matches: 4. The CDR3 sequence is 14 residues long. CDR3 nucleotides: TGTGCCAGCAGTTCGACAGGGGGCACGCAGCCCCAGCATTTT. Translating gives CASSSTGGTQPQHF.

The rearrangement links TRBV6-1 to TRBJ1-4; maybe TRBD1 (5 bases). With 2 bases removed from V and 11 bases from J, the gap between germline ends came to 9 bases. Germline V gene data show CDR1 as MNHNS and CDR2 as SASEGT. The CDR3 covers 12 residues. The CDR3 coding sequence is TGTGCCAGCAGTGAACAGGGTGAGAAACTGTTTTTT. Translating it yields CASSEQGEKLFF.

The CDR3 sequence: CASSLEPRYEQYF. Here the CDR3 DNA reads TGTGCCAGCAGCTTAGAGCCTAGATACGAGCAGTACTTC. J is TRBJ2-7 and V is TRBV7-2; D is unresolved. CDR1 and CDR2 (germline): SGHTA, FQGNSA. The ends were cut back, 1 base at V and 4 bases at J, with 8 bases in the middle. This CDR3 is 13 amino acids long.